The source of this T cell receptor beta chain is a study of blood T cell repertoires in COVID-19. Study at large: There were acute and convalescent COVID-19 samples, and they came from the United States, Italy and Spain.

After removal of 4 bases from V and 1 base from J, the junction contained 8 bases not matched to a gene. The CDR3 extends over 16 amino acids. As originally analysed: For nucleated cells, counts were estimated from reference gene primer amplification. Data came from immunoSEQ multiplex PCR; TCRdb stores just in-frame clones and leaves some out. The V and J calls and clone size come from that table; D and trimming were worked out from the DNA. In the table there are about 110,000 clones, 70% to 90% of which are singletons. The sequenced material came from peripheral blood. The sequence was collected from a man in his forties with acute or convalescent COVID-19. The chain has TRBV5-3 and TRBJ2-5; 9 nucleotides align to TRBD2. TRBV5-3 is an ORF for which the function is uncertain. CDR3: CARSPLAGELQETQYF. As DNA, the CDR3 is TGTGCCAGAAGCCCGTTAGCGGGGGAACTCCAAGAGACCCAGTACTTC.